This TCR beta chain was sequenced for a study of T-cell memory formation after mild COVID-19. Each CDR3 protein is one row after TCRdb ran MiXCR on the 5' RACE reads. Of 550,000 to 600,000 distinct CDR3 sequences listed, about 18% were seen once; the top ten hold approximately 8.1%. This CDR3 region has 14 residues. V was pared by 4 bases and J by 2 bases, with 13 bases between. Germline V gene data show CDR1 as SGHRS and CDR2 as YFSETQ. The receptor's source is an adult woman who had mild COVID-19 (a few samples of this study predate the infection). Cell type and time point are not known. The rearrangement links TRBV5-1 to TRBJ2-7; D is undetermined. What was sequenced was PBMCs or a T cell subset sorted from them (not recorded which). This chain's CDR3 is CASSTNSATYEQYF. CDR3 DNA: TGCGCCAGCAGCACAAACTCCGCCACCTACGAGCAGTACTTC. Complete variable domain (other parts from reference TRBV5-1 and TRBJ2-7): KAGVTQTPRYLIKTRGQQVTLSCSPISGHRSVSWYQQTPGQGLQFLFEYFSETQRNKGNFPGRFSGRQFSNSRSEMNVSTLELGDSALYLCASSTNSATYEQYFGPGTRLTVT.